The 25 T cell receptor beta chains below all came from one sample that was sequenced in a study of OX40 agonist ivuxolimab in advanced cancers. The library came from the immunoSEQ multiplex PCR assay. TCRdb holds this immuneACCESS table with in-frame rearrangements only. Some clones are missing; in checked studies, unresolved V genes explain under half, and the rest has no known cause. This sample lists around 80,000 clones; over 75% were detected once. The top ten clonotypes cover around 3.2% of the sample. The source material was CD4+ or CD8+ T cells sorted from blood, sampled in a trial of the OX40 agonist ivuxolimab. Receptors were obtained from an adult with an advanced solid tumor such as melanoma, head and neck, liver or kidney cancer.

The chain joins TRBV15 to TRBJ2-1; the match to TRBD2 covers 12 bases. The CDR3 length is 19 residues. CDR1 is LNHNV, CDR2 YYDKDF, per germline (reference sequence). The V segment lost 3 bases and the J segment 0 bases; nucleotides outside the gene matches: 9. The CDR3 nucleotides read TGTGCCACCAGCAGGGTGACTAGCGGGAGACCCTTCTCCTACAATGAGCAGTTCTTC. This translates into CATSRVTSGRPFSYNEQFF.

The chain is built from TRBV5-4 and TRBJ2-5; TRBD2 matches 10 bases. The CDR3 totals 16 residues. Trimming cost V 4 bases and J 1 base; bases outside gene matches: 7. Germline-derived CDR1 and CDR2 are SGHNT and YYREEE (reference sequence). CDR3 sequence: CASSLRTSGPQETQYF. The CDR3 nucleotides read TGTGCCAGCAGCCTCCGGACTAGCGGCCCCCAAGAGACCCAGTACTTC.

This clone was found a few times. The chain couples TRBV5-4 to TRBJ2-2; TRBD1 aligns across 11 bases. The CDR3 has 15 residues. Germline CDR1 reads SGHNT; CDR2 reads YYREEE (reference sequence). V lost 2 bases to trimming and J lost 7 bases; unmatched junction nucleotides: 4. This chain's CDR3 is CASSLGQGAGGELFF. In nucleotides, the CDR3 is TGTGCCAGCAGCTTAGGACAGGGGGCTGGCGGGGAGCTGTTTTTT. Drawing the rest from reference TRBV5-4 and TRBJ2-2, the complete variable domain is ETGVTQSPTHLIKTRGQQVTLRCSSQSGHNTVSWYQQALGQGPQFIFQYYREEENGRGNFPPRFSGLQFPNYSSELNVNALELDDSALYLCASSLGQGAGGELFFGEGSRLTVL.

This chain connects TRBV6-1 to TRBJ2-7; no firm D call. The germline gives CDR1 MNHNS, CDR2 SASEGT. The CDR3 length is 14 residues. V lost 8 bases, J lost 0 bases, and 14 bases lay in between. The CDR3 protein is CASPRHAGSYEQYF. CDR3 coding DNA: TGTGCCAGCCCGCGACATGCCGGCTCCTACGAGCAGTACTTC.

The CDR3 protein is CASSARDRGDTYEQYF. The CDR3 DNA reads TGTGCCAGCAGCGCCCGGGACAGGGGTGACACCTACGAGCAGTACTTC. The chain joins TRBV7-8 to TRBJ2-7; TRBD1 matches at 10 bases. CDR3 length: 16 residues. The J segment lost 2 bases and the V segment lost 5 bases, leaving 9 bases of the junction unmatched. From germline, CDR1 is SGHVS and CDR2 FQNEAQ.

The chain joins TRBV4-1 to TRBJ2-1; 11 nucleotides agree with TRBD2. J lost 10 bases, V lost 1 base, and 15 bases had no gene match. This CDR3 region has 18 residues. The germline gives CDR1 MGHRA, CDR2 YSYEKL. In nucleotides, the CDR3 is TGCGCCAGCAGCCAAGTTAACTTTCTAACTAGCGGGAGTAAGGAGCAGTTCTTC. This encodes CASSQVNFLTSGSKEQFF.

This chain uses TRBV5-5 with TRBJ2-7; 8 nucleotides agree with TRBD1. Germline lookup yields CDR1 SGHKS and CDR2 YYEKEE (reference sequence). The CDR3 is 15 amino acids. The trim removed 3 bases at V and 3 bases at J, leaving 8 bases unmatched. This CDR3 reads CASSSQGDRYYEQYF. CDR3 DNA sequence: TGTGCCAGCAGCTCCCAGGGGGACAGGTACTACGAGCAGTACTTC.

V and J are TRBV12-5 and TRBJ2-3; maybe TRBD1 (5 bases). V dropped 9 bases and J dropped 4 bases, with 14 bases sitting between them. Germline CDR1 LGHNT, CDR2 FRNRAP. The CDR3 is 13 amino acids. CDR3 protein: CASPRDRADTQYF. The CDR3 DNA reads TGTGCTAGCCCCAGGGATCGTGCAGATACGCAGTATTTT.

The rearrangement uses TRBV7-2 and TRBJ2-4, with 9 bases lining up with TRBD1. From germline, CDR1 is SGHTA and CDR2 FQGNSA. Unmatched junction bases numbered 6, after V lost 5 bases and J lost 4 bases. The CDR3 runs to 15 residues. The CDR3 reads CASSPGQGIKNIQYF. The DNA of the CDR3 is TGTGCCAGCAGCCCGGGACAGGGAATAAAAAACATTCAGTACTTC. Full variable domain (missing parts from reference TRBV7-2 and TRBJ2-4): GAGVSQSPSNKVTEKGKDVELRCDPISGHTALYWYRQSLGQGLEFLIYFQGNSAPDKSGLPSDRFSAERTGGSVSTLTIQRTQQEDSAVYLCASSPGQGIKNIQYFGAGTRLSVL.

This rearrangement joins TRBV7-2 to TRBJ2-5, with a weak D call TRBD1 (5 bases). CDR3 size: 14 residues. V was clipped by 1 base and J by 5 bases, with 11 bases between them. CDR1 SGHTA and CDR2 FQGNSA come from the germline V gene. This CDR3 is CASSLESGRETQYF. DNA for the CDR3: TGTGCCAGCAGCTTAGAATCAGGGCGGGAGACCCAGTACTTC.

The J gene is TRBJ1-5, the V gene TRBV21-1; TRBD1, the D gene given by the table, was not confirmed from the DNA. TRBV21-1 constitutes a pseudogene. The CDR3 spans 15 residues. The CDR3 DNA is TGTGCCACCTCGGACAGGGGATATGCGGATCAGCCCCAGCATTTT. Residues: CATSDRGYADQPQHF.

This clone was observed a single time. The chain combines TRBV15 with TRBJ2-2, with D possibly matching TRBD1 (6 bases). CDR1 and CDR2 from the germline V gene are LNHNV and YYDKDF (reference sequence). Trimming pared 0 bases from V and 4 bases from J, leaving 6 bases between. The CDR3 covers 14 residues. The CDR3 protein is CATSRDRGTGELFF. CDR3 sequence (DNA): TGTGCCACCAGCAGAGACAGGGGCACCGGGGAGCTGTTTTTT. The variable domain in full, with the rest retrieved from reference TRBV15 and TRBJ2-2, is DAMVIQNPRYQVTQFGKPVTLSCSQTLNHNVMYWYQQKSSQAPKLLFHYYDKDFNNEADTPDNFQSRRPNTSFCFLDIRSPGLGDTAMYLCATSRDRGTGELFFGEGSRLTVL.

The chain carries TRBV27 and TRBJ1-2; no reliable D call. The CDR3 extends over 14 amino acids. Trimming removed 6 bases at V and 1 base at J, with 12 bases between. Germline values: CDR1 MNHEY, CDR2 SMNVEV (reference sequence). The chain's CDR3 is CASRGGGSNYGYTF. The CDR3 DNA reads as TGTGCCAGCAGGGGAGGTGGTAGTAACTATGGCTACACCTTC.

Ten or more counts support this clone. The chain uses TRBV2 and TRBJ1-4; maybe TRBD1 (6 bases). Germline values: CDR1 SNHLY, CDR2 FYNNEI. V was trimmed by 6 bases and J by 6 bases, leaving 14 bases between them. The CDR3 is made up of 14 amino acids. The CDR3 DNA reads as TGTGCCAGCAGGAGGGACATCGTGGATGAAAAACTGTTTTTT. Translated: CASRRDIVDEKLFF.

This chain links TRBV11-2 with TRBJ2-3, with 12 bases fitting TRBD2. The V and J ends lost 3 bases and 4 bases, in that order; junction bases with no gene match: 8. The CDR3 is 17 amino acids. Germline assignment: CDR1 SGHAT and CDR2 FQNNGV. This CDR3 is CASSLRLAGALADTQYF. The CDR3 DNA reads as TGTGCCAGCAGCTTGAGACTAGCGGGAGCTTTAGCAGATACGCAGTATTTT.

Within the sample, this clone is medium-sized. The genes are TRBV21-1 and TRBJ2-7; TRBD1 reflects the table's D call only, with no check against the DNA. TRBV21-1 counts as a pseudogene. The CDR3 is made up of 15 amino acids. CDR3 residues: CASKGTVYSKLEQYF. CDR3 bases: TGTGCCAGCAAGGGGACAGTTTATTCTAAACTCGAGCAGTACTTC.

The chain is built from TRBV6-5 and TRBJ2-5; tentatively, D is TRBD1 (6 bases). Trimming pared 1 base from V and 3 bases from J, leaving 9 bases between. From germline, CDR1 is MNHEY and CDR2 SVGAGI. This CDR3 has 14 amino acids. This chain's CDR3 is CASSYLAGEETQYF. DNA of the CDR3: TGTGCCAGCAGTTACTTGGCAGGGGAAGAGACCCAGTACTTC.

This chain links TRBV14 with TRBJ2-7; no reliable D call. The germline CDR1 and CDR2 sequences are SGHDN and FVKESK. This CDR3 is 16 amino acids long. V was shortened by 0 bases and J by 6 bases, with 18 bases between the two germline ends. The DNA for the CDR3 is TGTGCCAGCAGCCAAGATACCCTTTTTTCCTCGGGCGAGCAGTACTTC. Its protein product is CASSQDTLFSSGEQYF.

CDR3 protein: CASSQRRTESGANVLTF. The CDR3 DNA reads as TGCGCCAGCAGCCAACGACGGACGGAGTCGGGGGCCAACGTCCTGACTTTC. The chain is built from TRBV4-3 and TRBJ2-6; D is ambiguous. CDR1 and CDR2 from the germline V gene are LGHNA and YSLEER. V was pared by 2 bases and J by 4 bases, with 15 bases between. This CDR3 is built from 17 residues.

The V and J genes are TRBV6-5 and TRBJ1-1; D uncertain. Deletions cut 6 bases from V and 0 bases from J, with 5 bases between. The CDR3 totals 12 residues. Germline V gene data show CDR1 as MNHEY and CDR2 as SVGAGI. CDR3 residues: CASRNLNTEAFF. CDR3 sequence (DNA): TGTGCCAGCAGAAACCTGAACACTGAAGCTTTCTTT.

CDR3: CASSQDRQRRNEKLFF. CDR3 in DNA: TGCGCCAGCAGCCAAGATCGTCAGAGGAGGAATGAAAAACTGTTTTTT. This chain joins TRBV4-3 and TRBJ1-4; no firm D call. Germline-derived CDR1 and CDR2 are LGHNA and YSLEER. CDR3 length: 16 residues. The V end was cut by 0 bases, the J end by 5 bases, with 13 bases between.

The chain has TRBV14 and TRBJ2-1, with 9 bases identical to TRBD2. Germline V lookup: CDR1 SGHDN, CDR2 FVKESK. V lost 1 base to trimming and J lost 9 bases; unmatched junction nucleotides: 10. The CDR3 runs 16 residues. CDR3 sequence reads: CASSQGILAGATEQFF. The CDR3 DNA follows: TGTGCCAGCAGCCAAGGGATCTTAGCGGGAGCTACTGAGCAGTTCTTC.

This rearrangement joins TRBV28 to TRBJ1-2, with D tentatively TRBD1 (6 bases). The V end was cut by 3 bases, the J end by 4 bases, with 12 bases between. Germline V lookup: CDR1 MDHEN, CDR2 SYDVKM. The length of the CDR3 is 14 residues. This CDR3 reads CASSFQGQTYGYTF. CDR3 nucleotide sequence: TGTGCCAGCAGTTTCCAAGGACAGACCTATGGCTACACCTTC.

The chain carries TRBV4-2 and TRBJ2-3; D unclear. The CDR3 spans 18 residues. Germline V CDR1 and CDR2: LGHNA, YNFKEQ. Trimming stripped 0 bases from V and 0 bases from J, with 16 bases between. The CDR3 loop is CASSQEKKAFLSTDTQYF. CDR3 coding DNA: TGTGCCAGCAGCCAAGAAAAAAAAGCGTTTTTGAGCACAGATACGCAGTATTTT.

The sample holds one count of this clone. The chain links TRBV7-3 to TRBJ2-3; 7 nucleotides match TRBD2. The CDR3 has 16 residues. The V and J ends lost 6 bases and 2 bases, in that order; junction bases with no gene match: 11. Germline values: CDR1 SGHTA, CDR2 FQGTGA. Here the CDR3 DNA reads TGTGCCAGCAGTCCAACCGGGACTACAAACACAGATACGCAGTATTTT. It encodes CASSPTGTTNTDTQYF.